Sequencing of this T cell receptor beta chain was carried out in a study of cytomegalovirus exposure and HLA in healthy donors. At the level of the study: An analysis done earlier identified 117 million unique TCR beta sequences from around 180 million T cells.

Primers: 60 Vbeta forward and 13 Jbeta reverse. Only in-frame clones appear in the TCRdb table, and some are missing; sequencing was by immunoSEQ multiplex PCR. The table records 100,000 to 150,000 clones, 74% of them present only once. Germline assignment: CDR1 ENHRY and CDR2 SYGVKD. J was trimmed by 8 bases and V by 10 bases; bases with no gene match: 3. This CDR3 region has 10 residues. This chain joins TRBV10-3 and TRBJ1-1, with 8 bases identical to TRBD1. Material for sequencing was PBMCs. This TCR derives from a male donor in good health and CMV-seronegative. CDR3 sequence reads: CATRDREAFF. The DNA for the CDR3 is TGTGCCACCCGGGACAGGGAAGCTTTCTTT.